A selection of T cell receptor beta chains follows, all from one sample in a study of shared clonotypes between healthy human individuals. Repertoires were generated with immunoSEQ multiplex PCR, while TCRdb's copy carries only in-frame clones and drops some. The sample comprises 2,500,000 or so clones, around 90% of which are singletons, and around 0.15% rests with the top ten. The specimen sequenced was naive CD4+ T cells sorted from blood. The receptor source for this set is a man aged 18 to 30 in good health. CDR3s include the opening cysteine and the closing phenylalanine or tryptophan. The D gene is left open where the match is weak. Part of the rows lack a size; the others show once, few, many or a class for expanded clones.

CDR3 length: 15
V gene: TRBV5-1
clone size: .
J gene: TRBJ2-1
D gene: TRBD2
CDR3 DNA: TGCGCCAGCAGCTTGGGACTAGCGGGGGACAATGAGCAGTTCTTC
CDR3 protein: CASSLGLAGDNEQFF

CDR3 length: 15
V gene: TRBV5-1
clone size: .
J gene: TRBJ1-1
D gene: .
CDR3 DNA: TGCGCCAGCAGCTTGACGGCCCTCAGGAATACTGAAGCTTTCTTT
CDR3 protein: CASSLTALRNTEAFF

CDR3 length: 16
V gene: TRBV21-1
clone size: .
J gene: TRBJ2-7
D gene: .
CDR3 DNA: TGTGCCAGCAGCAAAGGCGACCGGGACAGGGTCCACGAGCAGTACTTC
CDR3 protein: CASSKGDRDRVHEQYF

CDR3 length: 13
V gene: TRBV5-8
clone size: .
J gene: TRBJ1-5
D gene: .
CDR3 DNA: TGTGCCAGCAGCCGGGACAGCAATCAGCCCCAGCATTTT
CDR3 protein: CASSRDSNQPQHF

CDR3 length: 15
V gene: TRBV10-3
clone size: .
J gene: TRBJ2-7
D gene: TRBD2
CDR3 DNA: TGTGCCATCAGTGACCCAGCGGGAGGGCCCTACGAGCAGTACTTC
CDR3 protein: CAISDPAGGPYEQYF

CDR3 length: 17
V gene: TRBV10-1
clone size: .
J gene: TRBJ1-1
D gene: .
CDR3 DNA: TGCGCCAGCAGTGAGATGAGCTGGCAGGGAAAGAACACTGAAGCTTTCTTT
CDR3 protein: CASSEMSWQGKNTEAFF

CDR3 length: 16
V gene: TRBV2
clone size: .
J gene: TRBJ2-7
D gene: .
CDR3 DNA: TGTGCCAGCAGTGAAGGCCCCACTGACACGACCGGCGAGCAGTACTTC
CDR3 protein: CASSEGPTDTTGEQYF

CDR3 length: 12
V gene: TRBV9
clone size: .
J gene: TRBJ1-2
D gene: .
CDR3 DNA: TGTGCCAGCAGCGCAATTAACTATGGCTACACCTTC
CDR3 protein: CASSAINYGYTF

CDR3 length: 13
V gene: TRBV5-6
clone size: .
J gene: TRBJ1-1
D gene: .
CDR3 DNA: TGTGCCAGCAGCTTAGAGTGGCGTGGTGAAGCTTTCTTT
CDR3 protein: CASSLEWRGEAFF

CDR3 length: 15
V gene: TRBV6-4
clone size: .
J gene: TRBJ2-1
D gene: TRBD2
CDR3 DNA: TGTGCCAGCAGCCAAGGACTAGCGGGAGGTCGGGAGCAGTTCTTC
CDR3 protein: CASSQGLAGGREQFF

CDR3 length: 11
V gene: TRBV20-1
clone size: .
J gene: TRBJ2-7
D gene: .
CDR3 DNA: TGCAGTGCTCTCCGCAGGGACGAGCAGTACTTC
CDR3 protein: CSALRRDEQYF

CDR3 length: 15
V gene: TRBV30
clone size: .
J gene: TRBJ2-4
D gene: .
CDR3 DNA: TGTGCCTGGAGTGTATTGGGGGTAGCCAAAAACATTCAGTACTTC
CDR3 protein: CAWSVLGVAKNIQYF

CDR3 length: 14
V gene: TRBV19
clone size: .
J gene: TRBJ2-2
D gene: TRBD1
CDR3 DNA: TGTGCCAGTAGTCCGGACGACAGGGGCGGGGAGCTGTTTTTT
CDR3 protein: CASSPDDRGGELFF

CDR3 length: 14
V gene: TRBV5-1
clone size: .
J gene: TRBJ2-3
D gene: .
CDR3 DNA: TGCGCCAGCAGCTTGGCAGATAGCACAGATACGCAGTATTTT
CDR3 protein: CASSLADSTDTQYF

CDR3 length: 16
V gene: TRBV5-1
clone size: .
J gene: TRBJ2-1
D gene: .
CDR3 DNA: TGCGCCAGCAGCTTGATGGGTCACGGCTCGGCGGGTGAGCAGTTCTTC
CDR3 protein: CASSLMGHGSAGEQFF

CDR3 length: 15
V gene: TRBV5-6
clone size: .
J gene: TRBJ2-5
D gene: .
CDR3 DNA: TGTGCCAGCAGCTGGAGGGGGCGAATATTAGAGACCCAGTACTTC
CDR3 protein: CASSWRGRILETQYF

CDR3 length: 14
V gene: TRBV5-5
clone size: .
J gene: TRBJ2-7
D gene: .
CDR3 DNA: TGTGCCAGCAGCTTGTTCGGGAATGGCCACGAGCAGTACTTC
CDR3 protein: CASSLFGNGHEQYF

CDR3 length: 15
V gene: TRBV5-4
clone size: .
J gene: TRBJ2-3
D gene: TRBD2
CDR3 DNA: TGTGCCAGCAGCCCTAGCGGGAGTCCCACAGATACGCAGTATTTT
CDR3 protein: CASSPSGSPTDTQYF

CDR3 length: 13
V gene: TRBV9
clone size: .
J gene: TRBJ2-7
D gene: .
CDR3 DNA: TGTGCCAGCAGCCTCGTTGAGGGGGGCGAGCAGTACTTC
CDR3 protein: CASSLVEGGEQYF

CDR3 length: 16
V gene: TRBV10-3
clone size: .
J gene: TRBJ2-1
D gene: TRBD2
CDR3 DNA: TGTGCCATCAGTGACCATAGCGGGGGGGCGAGAAATGAGCAGTTCTTC
CDR3 protein: CAISDHSGGARNEQFF

CDR3 length: 15
V gene: TRBV5-1
clone size: .
J gene: TRBJ2-7
D gene: .
CDR3 DNA: TGCGCCAGCAGCTTGGGGGGCGTGCCGGCCTACGAGCAGTACTTC
CDR3 protein: CASSLGGVPAYEQYF

CDR3 length: 15
V gene: TRBV7-2
clone size: once
J gene: TRBJ2-1
D gene: TRBD1
CDR3 DNA: TGTGCCAGCAGCCCTGCCAGGGGGCTCAACAATGAGCAGTTCTTC
CDR3 protein: CASSPARGLNNEQFF

CDR3 length: 15
V gene: TRBV11-2
clone size: .
J gene: TRBJ2-1
D gene: .
CDR3 DNA: TGTGCCAGCAGCCAGGACGGAAGCTCCTACAATGAGCAGTTCTTC
CDR3 protein: CASSQDGSSYNEQFF

CDR3 length: 16
V gene: TRBV5-4
clone size: .
J gene: TRBJ2-7
D gene: TRBD2
CDR3 DNA: TGTGCCAGCAGCTTGGGGGGACTAGCGGGCACCTACGAGCAGTACTTC
CDR3 protein: CASSLGGLAGTYEQYF

CDR3 length: 12
V gene: TRBV7-9
clone size: .
J gene: TRBJ2-5
D gene: .
CDR3 DNA: TGTGCCAGCAGCTTAGTGCTGGACCTCGTACACTTC
CDR3 protein: CASSLVLDLVHF

CDR3 length: 15
V gene: TRBV7-6
clone size: .
J gene: TRBJ1-5
D gene: TRBD1
CDR3 DNA: TGTGCCAGCAGCTTAGAATCAGGGGGTCGGCAGCCCCAGCATTTT
CDR3 protein: CASSLESGGRQPQHF

CDR3 length: 13
V gene: TRBV2
clone size: .
J gene: TRBJ1-1
D gene: .
CDR3 DNA: TGTGCCAGCAGTTCAGACCGGAGGACTGAAGCTTTCTTT
CDR3 protein: CASSSDRRTEAFF

CDR3 length: 14
V gene: TRBV11-2
clone size: .
J gene: TRBJ2-7
D gene: .
CDR3 DNA: TGTGCCAGCAGCCCAACATTGGGATTCTACGAGCAGTACTTC
CDR3 protein: CASSPTLGFYEQYF

CDR3 length: 17
V gene: TRBV5-6
clone size: .
J gene: TRBJ1-4
D gene: TRBD1
CDR3 DNA: TGTGCCAGCAGCTTGGGCCTCAGACAGGGTCTTAATGAAAAACTGTTTTTT
CDR3 protein: CASSLGLRQGLNEKLFF

CDR3 length: 15
V gene: TRBV28
clone size: .
J gene: TRBJ2-3
D gene: .
CDR3 DNA: TGTGCCAGCAGTACAGGGTTTTCGTCGGCGGATACGCAGTATTTT
CDR3 protein: CASSTGFSSADTQYF

CDR3 length: 14
V gene: TRBV27
clone size: .
J gene: TRBJ2-5
D gene: .
CDR3 DNA: TGTGCCAGCAGTTGGGGACCAACACAAGAGACCCAGTACTTC
CDR3 protein: CASSWGPTQETQYF

CDR3 length: 13
V gene: TRBV5-5
clone size: .
J gene: TRBJ1-5
D gene: .
CDR3 DNA: TGTGCCAGCAGCTTTCTGGCTGATCAGCCCCAGCATTTT
CDR3 protein: CASSFLADQPQHF

CDR3 length: 15
V gene: TRBV5-8
clone size: .
J gene: TRBJ1-6
D gene: .
CDR3 DNA: TGTGCCAGCAGCATTAACCGGGCCACGGATTCACCCCTCCACTTT
CDR3 protein: CASSINRATDSPLHF